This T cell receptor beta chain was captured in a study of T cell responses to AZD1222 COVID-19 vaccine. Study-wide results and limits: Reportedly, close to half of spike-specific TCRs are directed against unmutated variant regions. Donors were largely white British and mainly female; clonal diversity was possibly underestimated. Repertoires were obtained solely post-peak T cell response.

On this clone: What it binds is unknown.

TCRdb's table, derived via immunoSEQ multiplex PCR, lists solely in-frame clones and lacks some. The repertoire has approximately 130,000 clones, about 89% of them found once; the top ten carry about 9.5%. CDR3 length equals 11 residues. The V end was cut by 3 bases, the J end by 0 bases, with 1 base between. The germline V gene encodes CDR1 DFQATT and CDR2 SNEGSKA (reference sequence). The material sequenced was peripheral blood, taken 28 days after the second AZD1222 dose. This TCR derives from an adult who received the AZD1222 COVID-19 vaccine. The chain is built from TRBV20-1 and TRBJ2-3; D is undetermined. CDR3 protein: CSARSTDTQYF. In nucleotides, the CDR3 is TGCAGTGCTAGGAGCACAGATACGCAGTATTTT.